The sample holds many counts of the clone carrying this T cell receptor (beta chain). The TCR beta CDR3 regions underwent amplification using RNA transcripts as the source. Initially, a first-round RT-PCR of the TCR CDR3 employed the HTBI primer set. TCRdb processed the multiplex PCR reads anew with MiXCR; each CDR3 protein has one entry. The sample lists 75,000 to 100,000 distinct CDR3 sequences, around 50% occurring once. Deletions cut 6 bases from V and 0 bases from J, with 10 bases between. There are 13 residues in the CDR3. CDR1 DFQATT and CDR2 SNEGSKA come from the germline V gene (reference sequence). Exclusion of a patient resulted from uncontrolled infection, other autoimmune disease, pregnancy or lactation. The source of the PBMCs was about 10 ml of fresh peripheral blood. These data belong to a study of T cells in Graves' hyperthyroidism and ophthalmopathy.

The V call is TRBV20-1, the J call TRBJ2-3; a weak D match, TRBD1 (5 bases). The TCR was taken from a woman aged 35 to 49 with Graves' hyperthyroidism. Sequencing input: blood. The DNA for the CDR3 is TGCAGTGCCAAGGACATGAGCACAGATACGCAGTATTTT. This translates into CSAKDMSTDTQYF.